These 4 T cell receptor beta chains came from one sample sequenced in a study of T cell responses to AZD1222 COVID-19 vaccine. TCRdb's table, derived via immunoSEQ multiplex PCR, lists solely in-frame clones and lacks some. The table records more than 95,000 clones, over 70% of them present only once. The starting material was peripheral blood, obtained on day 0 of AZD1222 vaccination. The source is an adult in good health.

This CDR3 is CASGEPGLGYEQYF. Written as DNA, the CDR3 is TGTGCCAGCGGGGAACCGGGATTAGGATACGAGCAGTACTTC. This rearrangement joins TRBV6-5 to TRBJ2-7, with D perhaps TRBD2 (5 bases). Germline CDR1 reads MNHEY; CDR2 reads SVGAGI. The CDR3 covers 14 residues. Trimming cost V 8 bases and J 4 bases, with 18 bases left between them.

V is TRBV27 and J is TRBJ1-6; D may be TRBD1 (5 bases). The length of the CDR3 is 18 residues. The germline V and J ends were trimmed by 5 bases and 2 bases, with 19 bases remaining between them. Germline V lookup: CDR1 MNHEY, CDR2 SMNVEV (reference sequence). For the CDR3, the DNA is TGTGCCAGCAGTCCGCGTGGGGTTCAGGGTCCCTATAATTCACCCCTCCACTTT. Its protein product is CASSPRGVQGPYNSPLHF.

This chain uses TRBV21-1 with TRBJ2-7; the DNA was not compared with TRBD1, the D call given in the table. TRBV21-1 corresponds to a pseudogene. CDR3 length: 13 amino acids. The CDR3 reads CATVGQGGYEQYF. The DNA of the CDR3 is TGTGCCACCGTTGGACAGGGGGGCTACGAGCAGTACTTC.

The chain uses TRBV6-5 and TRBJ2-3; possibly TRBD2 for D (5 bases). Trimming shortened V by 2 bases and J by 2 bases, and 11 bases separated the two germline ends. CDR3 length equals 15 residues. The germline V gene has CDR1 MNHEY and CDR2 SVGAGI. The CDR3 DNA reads TGTGCCAGCAGTTACCCGGGCGGGTCCACAGATACGCAGTATTTT. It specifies CASSYPGGSTDTQYF.